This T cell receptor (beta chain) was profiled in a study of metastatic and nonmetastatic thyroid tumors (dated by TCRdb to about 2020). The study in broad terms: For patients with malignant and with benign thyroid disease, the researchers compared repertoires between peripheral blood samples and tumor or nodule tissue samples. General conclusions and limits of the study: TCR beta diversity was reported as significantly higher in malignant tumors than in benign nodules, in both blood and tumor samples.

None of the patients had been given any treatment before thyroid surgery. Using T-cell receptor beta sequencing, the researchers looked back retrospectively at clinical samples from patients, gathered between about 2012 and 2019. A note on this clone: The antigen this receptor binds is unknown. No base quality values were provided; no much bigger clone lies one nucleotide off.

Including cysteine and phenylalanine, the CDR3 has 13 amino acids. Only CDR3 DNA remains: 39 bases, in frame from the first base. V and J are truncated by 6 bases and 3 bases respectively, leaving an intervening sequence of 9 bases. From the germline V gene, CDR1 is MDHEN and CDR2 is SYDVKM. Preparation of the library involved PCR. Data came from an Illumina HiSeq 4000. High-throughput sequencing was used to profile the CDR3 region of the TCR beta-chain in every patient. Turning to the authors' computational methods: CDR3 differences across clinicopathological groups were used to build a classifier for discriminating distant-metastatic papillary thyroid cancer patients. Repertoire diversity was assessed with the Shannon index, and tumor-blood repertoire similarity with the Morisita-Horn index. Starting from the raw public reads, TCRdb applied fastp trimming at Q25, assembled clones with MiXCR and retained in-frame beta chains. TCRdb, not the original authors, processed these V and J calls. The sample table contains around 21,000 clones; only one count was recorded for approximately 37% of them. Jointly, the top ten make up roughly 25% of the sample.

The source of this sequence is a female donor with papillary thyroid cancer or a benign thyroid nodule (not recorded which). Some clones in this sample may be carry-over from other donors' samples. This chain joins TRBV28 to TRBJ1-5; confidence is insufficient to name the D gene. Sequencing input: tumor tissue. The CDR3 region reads CASSIPINQPQHF. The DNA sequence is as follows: TGTGCCAGCAGCATACCCATCAATCAGCCCCAGCATTTT.